These 5 T cell receptor beta chains were all obtained from the same sample, sequenced in a study of PD-1 blockade in classical Hodgkin lymphoma. Every patient was affected by relapse after autologous stem cell transplantation, while exposure to brentuximab vedotin was not uniform. Sequencing used immunoSEQ multiplex PCR; TCRdb keeps in-frame clones, though not all of them. Of more than 50,000 clones listed, over 85% were seen once; the top ten hold over 9.5%. Sequenced here: peripheral blood mononuclear cells (PBMCs), sampled at baseline. All receptors come from a human donor with classical Hodgkin lymphoma.

CDR3 nucleotide sequence: TGCGCCAGCAGTGAAAACAGGGTTGGCACAGATACGCAGTATTTT. It specifies CASSENRVGTDTQYF. The J gene is TRBJ2-3, the V gene TRBV10-2, with a possible D match to TRBD1 (6 bases). Germline V gene lookup returns CDR1 WSHSY and CDR2 SAAADI. Trimming cost V 3 bases and J 1 base, with 11 bases left between them. The CDR3 consists of 15 residues.

V usage is TRBV25-1 and J usage is TRBJ2-1; no clear D. CDR1 and CDR2 from the germline V gene are MGHDK and SYGVNS. Deletions cut 6 bases from V and 0 bases from J, with 12 bases between. The CDR3 loop spans 15 amino acids. The CDR3 reads CASSPVVSSYNEQFF. The CDR3 DNA is TGTGCCAGCAGCCCGGTGGTCAGCTCCTACAATGAGCAGTTCTTC.

V usage is TRBV5-1 and J usage is TRBJ2-1; D is uncertain. This CDR3 region has 16 residues. Germline values: CDR1 SGHRS, CDR2 YFSETQ. Between the trimmed V and J ends, which lost 0 bases and 0 bases, there was a span of 10 bases. CDR3 nucleotides: TGCGCCAGCAGCTTGGCCGCGTACAGCTCCTACAATGAGCAGTTCTTC. It encodes CASSLAAYSSYNEQFF. Filled out from reference TRBV5-1 and TRBJ2-1, the complete variable domain reads KAGVTQTPRYLIKTRGQQVTLSCSPISGHRSVSWYQQTPGQGLQFLFEYFSETQRNKGNFPGRFSGRQFSNSRSEMNVSTLELGDSALYLCASSLAAYSSYNEQFFGPGTRLTVL.

This chain joins TRBV2 and TRBJ2-2; 7 bases fit TRBD2. The germline V gene has CDR1 SNHLY and CDR2 FYNNEI. This CDR3 has 15 residues. V gave up 7 bases and J gave up 7 bases; unmatched junction bases: 12. The CDR3 here is CASNAKTSSIGELFF. The CDR3, as DNA: TGTGCCAGCAATGCAAAGACTAGCTCTATCGGGGAGCTGTTTTTT.

The V gene is TRBV29-1, the J gene TRBJ2-2; possibly TRBD1 for D (6 bases). Germline V CDR1 and CDR2: SQVTM, ANQGSEA. The CDR3 consists of 13 residues. Trimming shortened V by 4 bases and J by 6 bases, and 12 bases separated the two germline ends. The CDR3 protein is CSVVVGAAGELFF. DNA for the CDR3: TGCAGCGTTGTTGTGGGGGCGGCCGGGGAGCTGTTTTTT.